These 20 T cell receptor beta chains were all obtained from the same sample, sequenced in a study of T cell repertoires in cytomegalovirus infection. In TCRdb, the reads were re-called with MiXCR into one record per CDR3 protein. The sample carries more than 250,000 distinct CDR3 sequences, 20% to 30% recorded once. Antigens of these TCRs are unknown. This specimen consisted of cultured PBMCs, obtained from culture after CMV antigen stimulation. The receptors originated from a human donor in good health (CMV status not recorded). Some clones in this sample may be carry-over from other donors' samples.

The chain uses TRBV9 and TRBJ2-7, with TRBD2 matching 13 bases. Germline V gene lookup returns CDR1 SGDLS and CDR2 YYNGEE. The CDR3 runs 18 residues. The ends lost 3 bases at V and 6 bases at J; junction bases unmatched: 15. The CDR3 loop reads CASSESPGWTSGSFEQYF. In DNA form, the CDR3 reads TGTGCCAGCAGCGAGAGCCCGGGATGGACTAGCGGGAGTTTCGAGCAGTACTTC.

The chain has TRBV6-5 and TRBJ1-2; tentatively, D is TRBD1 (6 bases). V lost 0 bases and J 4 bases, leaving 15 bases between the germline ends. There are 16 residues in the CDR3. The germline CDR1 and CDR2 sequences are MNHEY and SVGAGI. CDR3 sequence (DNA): TGTGCCAGCAGTTACTCGGTGGGGGGCGCGGGCTATGGCTACACCTTC. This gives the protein CASSYSVGGAGYGYTF.

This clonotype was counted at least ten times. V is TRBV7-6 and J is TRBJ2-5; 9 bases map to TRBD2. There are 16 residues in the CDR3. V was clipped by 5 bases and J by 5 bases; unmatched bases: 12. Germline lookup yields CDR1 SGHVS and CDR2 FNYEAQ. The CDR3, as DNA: TGTGCCAGCAGCCGCCGACTAGCGGTTGGGGGTGAGACCCAGTACTTC. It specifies CASSRRLAVGGETQYF.

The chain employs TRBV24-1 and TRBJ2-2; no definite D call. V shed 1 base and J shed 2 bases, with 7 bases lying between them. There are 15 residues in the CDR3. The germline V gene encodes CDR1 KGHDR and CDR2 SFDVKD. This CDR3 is CATSDLLKNTGELFF. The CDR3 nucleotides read TGTGCCACCAGTGATTTACTGAAAAACACCGGGGAGCTGTTTTTT.

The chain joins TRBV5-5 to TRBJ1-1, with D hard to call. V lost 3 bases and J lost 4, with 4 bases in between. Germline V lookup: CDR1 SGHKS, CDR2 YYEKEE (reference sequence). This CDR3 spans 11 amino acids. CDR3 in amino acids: CASSYSTEAFF. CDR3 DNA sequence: TGTGCCAGCAGCTATTCCACTGAAGCTTTCTTT.

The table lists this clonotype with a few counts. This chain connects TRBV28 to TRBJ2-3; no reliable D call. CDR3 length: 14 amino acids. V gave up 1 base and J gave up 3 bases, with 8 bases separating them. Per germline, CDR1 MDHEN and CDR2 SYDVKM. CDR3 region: CASSLSGITDTQYF. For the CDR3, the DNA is TGTGCCAGCAGTTTATCAGGAATTACAGATACGCAGTATTTT.

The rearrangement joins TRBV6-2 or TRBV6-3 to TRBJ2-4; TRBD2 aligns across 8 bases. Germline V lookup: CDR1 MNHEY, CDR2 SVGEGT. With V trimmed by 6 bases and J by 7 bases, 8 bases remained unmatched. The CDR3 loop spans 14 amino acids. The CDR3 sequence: CASRGSGSWNIQYF. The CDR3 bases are TGTGCCAGCAGAGGCAGCGGGAGTTGGAACATTCAGTACTTC.

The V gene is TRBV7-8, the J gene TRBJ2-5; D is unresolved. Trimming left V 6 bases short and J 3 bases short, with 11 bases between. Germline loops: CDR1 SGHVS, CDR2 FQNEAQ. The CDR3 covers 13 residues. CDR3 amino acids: CASSSRREETQYF. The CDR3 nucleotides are TGTGCCAGCAGTAGCCGCCGGGAAGAGACCCAGTACTTC.

The CDR3 reads CASSQLNRYTGELFF. CDR3 sequence (DNA): TGCGCCAGCAGCCAACTTAACCGGTACACCGGGGAGCTGTTTTTT. The genes are TRBV4-1 and TRBJ2-2; no clear D gene. V was clipped by 2 bases and J by 3 bases, with 10 bases between them. The CDR3 consists of 15 residues. Germline CDR1 and CDR2: MGHRA and YSYEKL.

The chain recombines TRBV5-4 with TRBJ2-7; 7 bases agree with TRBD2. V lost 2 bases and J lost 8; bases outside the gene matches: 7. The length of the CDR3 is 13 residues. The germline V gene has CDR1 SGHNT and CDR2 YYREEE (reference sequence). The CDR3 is CASSFGGGLQQYF. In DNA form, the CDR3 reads TGTGCCAGCAGCTTTGGGGGAGGGTTGCAGCAGTACTTC.

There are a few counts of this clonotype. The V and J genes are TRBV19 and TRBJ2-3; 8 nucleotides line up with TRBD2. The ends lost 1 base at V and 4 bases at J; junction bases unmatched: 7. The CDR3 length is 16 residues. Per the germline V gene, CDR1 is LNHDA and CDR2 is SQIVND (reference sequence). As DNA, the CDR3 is TGTGCCAGTAGTATAGTAAGCGGGAGTATAGCAGATACGCAGTATTTT. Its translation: CASSIVSGSIADTQYF. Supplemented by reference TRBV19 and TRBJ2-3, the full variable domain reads DGGITQSPKYLFRKEGQNVTLSCEQNLNHDAMYWYRQDPGQGLRLIYYSQIVNDFQKGDIAEGYSVSREKKESFPLTVTSAQKNPTAFYLCASSIVSGSIADTQYFGPGTRLTVL.

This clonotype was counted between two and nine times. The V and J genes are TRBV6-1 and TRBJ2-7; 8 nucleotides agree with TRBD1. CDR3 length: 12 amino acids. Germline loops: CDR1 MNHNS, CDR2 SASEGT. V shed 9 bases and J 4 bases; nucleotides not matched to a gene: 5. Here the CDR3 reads CASRGDRYEQYV. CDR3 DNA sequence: TGTGCCAGTAGAGGGGACAGGTACGAGCAGTACGTC.

This chain's CDR3 is CASSGPLTAGELFF. The DNA for the CDR3 is TGTGCCAGCAGCGGACCCTTGACAGCCGGGGAGCTGTTTTTT. The gene calls are TRBV28 and TRBJ2-2, with TRBD1 as a possible D gene (5 bases). Trimming stripped 6 bases from V and 6 bases from J, with 14 bases between. This CDR3 comprises 14 residues. Germline V CDR1 and CDR2: MDHEN, SYDVKM.

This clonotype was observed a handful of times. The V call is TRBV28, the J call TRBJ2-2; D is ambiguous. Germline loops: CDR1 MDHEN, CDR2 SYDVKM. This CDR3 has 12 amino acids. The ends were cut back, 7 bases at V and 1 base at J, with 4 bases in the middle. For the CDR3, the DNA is TGTGCCAGCAATATGAACACCGGGGAGCTGTTTTTT. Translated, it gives CASNMNTGELFF.

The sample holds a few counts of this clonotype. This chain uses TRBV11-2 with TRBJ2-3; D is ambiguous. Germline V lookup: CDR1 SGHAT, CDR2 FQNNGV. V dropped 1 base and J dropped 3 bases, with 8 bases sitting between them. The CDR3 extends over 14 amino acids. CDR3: CASSLVPATDTQYF. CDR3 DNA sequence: TGTGCCAGCAGCTTAGTTCCCGCGACAGATACGCAGTATTTT. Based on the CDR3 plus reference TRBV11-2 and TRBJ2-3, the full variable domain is EAGVAQSPRYKIIEKRQSVAFWCNPISGHATLYWYQQILGQGPKLLIQFQNNGVVDDSQLPKDRFSAERLKGVDSTLKIQPAKLEDSAVYLCASSLVPATDTQYFGPGTRLTVL.

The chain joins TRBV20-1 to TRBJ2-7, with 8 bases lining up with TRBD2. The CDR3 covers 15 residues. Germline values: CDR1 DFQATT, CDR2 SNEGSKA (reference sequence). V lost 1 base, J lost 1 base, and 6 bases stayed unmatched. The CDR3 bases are TGCAGTGCTAGAGGGGCGACTAGCGTTTCCTACGAGCAGTACTTC. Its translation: CSARGATSVSYEQYF.

This CDR3 reads CASSPERDGGTYEQYV. The CDR3 region has the DNA TGTGCCAGCAGCCCAGAGCGGGATGGGGGGACCTACGAGCAGTACGTC. The chain recombines TRBV5-4 with TRBJ2-7, with 7 bases fitting TRBD2. The germline V gene has CDR1 SGHNT and CDR2 YYREEE (reference sequence). The CDR3 loop spans 16 amino acids. With 4 bases clipped from V and 2 bases from J, the junction kept 12 bases outside the gene matches.

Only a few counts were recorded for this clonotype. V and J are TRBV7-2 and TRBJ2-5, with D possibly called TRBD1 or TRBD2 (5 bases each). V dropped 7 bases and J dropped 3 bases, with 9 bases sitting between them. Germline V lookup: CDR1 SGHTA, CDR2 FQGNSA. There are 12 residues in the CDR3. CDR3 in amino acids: CASNGDEETQYF. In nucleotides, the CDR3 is TGTGCCAGCAATGGGGACGAAGAGACCCAGTACTTC.

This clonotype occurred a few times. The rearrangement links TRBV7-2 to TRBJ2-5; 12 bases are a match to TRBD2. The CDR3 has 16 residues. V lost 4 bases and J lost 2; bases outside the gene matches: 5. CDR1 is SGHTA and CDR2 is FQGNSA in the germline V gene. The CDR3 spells CASSWRLAGVQETQYF. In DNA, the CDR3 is TGTGCCAGCAGCTGGAGACTAGCGGGAGTTCAAGAGACCCAGTACTTC.

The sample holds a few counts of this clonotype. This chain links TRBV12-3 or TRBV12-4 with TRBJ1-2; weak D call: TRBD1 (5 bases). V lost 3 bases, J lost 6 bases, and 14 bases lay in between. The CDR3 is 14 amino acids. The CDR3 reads CASSLVRVMDGYTF. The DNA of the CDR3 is TGTGCCAGCAGTTTGGTCAGGGTAATGGATGGCTACACCTTC.